The rows below give T cell receptor beta chains drawn from one sample of a study of blood T cell repertoires in COVID-19. Assay used: immunoSEQ multiplex PCR; TCRdb lists only in-frame clones, some missing. The data hold about 55,000 clones, with 85% to 90% observed a single time. Material for sequencing was peripheral blood. These receptors all come from a man aged 55 to 69 with active COVID-19. CDR3s include the opening cysteine and the closing phenylalanine or tryptophan. D genes are given only for firm matches. Size tells how often a clone was seen (once, few, many) or the class of an expanded clone, and some rows leave it out.

abundance	v_gene	j_gene	d_gene	CDR3aa	CDR3nt
-	TRBV20-1	TRBJ2-7	-	CSASVSGSYEQYF	TGCAGTGCTAGTGTCAGCGGCTCCTACGAGCAGTACTTC
-	TRBV11-2	TRBJ2-7	TRBD1	CASPGQGAMDEQYF	TGTGCCAGCCCGGGACAGGGGGCAATGGACGAGCAGTACTTC
-	TRBV6-2/TRBV6-3	TRBJ1-5	TRBD1	CASSYSRGQVGQPQHF	TGTGCCAGCAGTTACTCGAGGGGGCAGGTAGGACAGCCCCAGCATTTT
-	TRBV6-5	TRBJ2-1	-	CASSLTGDLNEQFF	TGTGCCAGCAGCCTAACGGGAGACCTGAATGAGCAGTTCTTC
-	TRBV7-9	TRBJ2-7	TRBD2	CASSQPGLAGDEQYF	TGTGCCAGCAGCCAGCCGGGACTAGCGGGAGATGAGCAGTACTTC
-	TRBV4-1	TRBJ2-5	-	CASSQVAGPGQETQYF	TGCGCCAGCAGCCAAGTGGCAGGGCCTGGGCAAGAGACCCAGTACTTC
-	TRBV27	TRBJ1-5	-	CASSLRGGNQPQHF	TGTGCCAGCAGTTTACGGGGGGGCAATCAGCCCCAGCATTTT
-	TRBV28	TRBJ2-2	-	CASSSGQRPGELFF	TGTGCCAGCAGTTCGGGTCAGCGACCCGGGGAGCTGTTTTTT
-	TRBV5-1	TRBJ2-1	TRBD2	CASSLAGGRDNEQFF	TGCGCCAGCAGCTTAGCGGGAGGCAGGGACAATGAGCAGTTCTTC
-	TRBV7-2	TRBJ2-7	-	CASSLGTFSLDYEQYF	TGTGCCAGCAGCTTAGGGACATTCTCATTAGACTACGAGCAGTACTTC
-	TRBV19	TRBJ1-1	TRBD1	CASSIGTGTLLF	TGTGCCAGTAGTATAGGGACAGGGACCCTTCTCTTT
few	TRBV4-1	TRBJ2-7	TRBD1	CASSLRQGHSYEQYF	TGCGCCAGCAGCCTACGACAGGGCCACTCCTACGAGCAGTACTTC
-	TRBV5-1	TRBJ2-1	TRBD2	CASSGWTSGPEQFF	TGCGCCAGCAGCGGATGGACTAGCGGGCCGGAGCAGTTCTTC
-	TRBV3-1/TRBV3-2	TRBJ2-2	-	CASSQGRTGELFF	TGTGCCAGCAGCCAGGGGAGGACCGGGGAGCTGTTTTTT
-	TRBV21-1	TRBJ2-1	-	CASSLGQGTNEQFF	TGTGCCAGCAGCTTGGGACAGGGCACTAATGAGCAGTTCTTC
-	TRBV15	TRBJ1-6	-	CATSVRPSSYNSPLHF	TGTGCCACCAGCGTCAGGCCCAGCTCCTATAATTCACCCCTCCACTTT
-	TRBV6-1	TRBJ2-4	-	CASSEAHSSQYF	TGTGCCAGCAGTGAAGCCCATAGTTCTCAGTACTTC
-	TRBV27	TRBJ1-5	TRBD1	CASWTGRANQPQHF	TGTGCCAGCTGGACAGGGAGGGCGAATCAGCCCCAGCATTTT
-	TRBV7-3	TRBJ2-1	-	CASSSPSQSSYNEQFF	TGTGCCAGCAGCTCCCCTAGCCAGAGCTCCTACAATGAGCAGTTCTTC
-	TRBV16	TRBJ2-7	-	CASSQSRAPTYEQYF	TGTGCCAGCAGCCAATCGCGGGCCCCGACCTACGAGCAGTACTTC
-	TRBV5-1	TRBJ1-3	-	CASSLSGGNTIYF	TGCGCCAGCAGCTTGTCGGGGGGAAACACCATATATTTT
-	TRBV11-2	TRBJ2-1	TRBD1	CASSSYAGTGNRNEQFF	TGTGCCAGCAGCTCATACGCCGGGACAGGGAATCGCAATGAGCAGTTCTTC
-	TRBV2	TRBJ1-2	-	CASSVGLGSNYGYTF	TGTGCCAGCAGTGTTGGCCTAGGCTCTAACTATGGCTACACCTTC
-	TRBV5-1	TRBJ2-5	TRBD2	CASSFAGSGRSGETQYF	TGCGCCAGCAGCTTCGCCGGTAGCGGGAGGTCCGGAGAGACCCAGTACTTC
-	TRBV9	TRBJ2-7	-	CASSTKPSASSYEQYF	TGTGCCAGCAGCACCAAACCTAGCGCAAGCTCCTACGAGCAGTACTTC
-	TRBV11-2	TRBJ2-1	TRBD1	CASSLRDRSYNEQFF	TGTGCCAGCAGCTTAAGGGACAGGTCTTACAATGAGCAGTTCTTC
-	TRBV4-1	TRBJ1-2	-	CASSRPRTVNDYGYTF	TGCGCCAGCAGCCGGCCCCGGACAGTTAATGACTATGGCTACACCTTC
-	TRBV5-1	TRBJ2-3	TRBD2	CASSLVLAGVVDTQYF	TGCGCCAGCAGCTTGGTACTAGCGGGAGTTGTAGATACGCAGTATTTT
-	TRBV19	TRBJ2-7	-	CASSMGHLSSYEQYF	TGTGCCAGTAGTATGGGACACCTGAGCTCCTACGAGCAGTACTTC
-	TRBV5-8	TRBJ2-5	-	CASSLGAVQETQYF	TGTGCCAGCAGCCTGGGGGCAGTTCAAGAGACCCAGTACTTC
-	TRBV5-6	TRBJ2-3	TRBD2	CASSGPRDYTDTQYF	TGTGCCAGCAGCGGCCCCCGGGACTACACAGATACGCAGTATTTT
-	TRBV2	TRBJ2-7	TRBD2	CASSERGGSYEQYF	TGTGCCAGCAGTGAAAGGGGAGGGTCCTACGAGCAGTACTTC
-	TRBV4-1	TRBJ2-3	TRBD1	CASSQDRGQVTDTQYF	TGCGCCAGCAGCCAAGACAGGGGGCAAGTCACAGATACGCAGTATTTT
-	TRBV5-1	TRBJ2-3	-	CASSARQGGDTQYF	TGCGCCAGCAGCGCCCGACAGGGAGGAGATACGCAGTATTTT
once	TRBV9	TRBJ1-1	-	CASSVGTANTEAFF	TGTGCCAGCAGCGTAGGCACAGCGAACACTGAAGCTTTCTTT
-	TRBV6-5	TRBJ1-3	TRBD1	CASSLAGGSGNTIYF	TGTGCCAGCAGTTTAGCAGGGGGATCTGGAAACACCATATATTTT
-	TRBV7-8	TRBJ1-2	TRBD1	CASSLWTGDNYGYTF	TGTGCCAGCAGCTTATGGACAGGGGATAACTATGGCTACACCTTC
-	TRBV27	TRBJ2-7	-	CASSPLLTGTERYEQYF	TGTGCCAGCAGTCCCCTCCTCACCGGTACAGAACGCTACGAGCAGTACTTC
-	TRBV21-1	TRBJ1-3	-	CAIALPRNTIYF	TGTGCCATCGCGCTGCCCAGAAACACCATATATTTT
-	TRBV5-1	TRBJ2-5	TRBD2	CASSFRAGGGETQYF	TGCGCCAGCAGCTTTCGAGCGGGAGGTGGAGAGACCCAGTACTTC
-	TRBV18	TRBJ2-3	-	CASSPRRTDTQYF	TGTGCCAGCTCACCACGGCGCACAGATACGCAGTATTTT
-	TRBV7-3	TRBJ2-7	TRBD2	CASSLTSGSGYEQYF	TGTGCCAGCAGCTTAACTAGCGGGAGCGGCTACGAGCAGTACTTC
-	TRBV2	TRBJ2-1	-	CASSREGEQFF	TGTGCCAGCAGCCGGGAAGGTGAGCAGTTCTTC
-	TRBV27	TRBJ1-6	-	CASSRDTGSYNSPLHF	TGTGCCAGCAGCCGGGACACCGGCTCCTATAATTCACCCCTCCACTTT
-	TRBV24-1	TRBJ2-5	-	CATSDGREETQYF	TGTGCCACCAGTGATGGCAGGGAAGAGACCCAGTACTTC
once	TRBV5-1	TRBJ2-1	-	CASSWTDSYNEQFF	TGCGCCAGCAGTTGGACTGACTCGTACAATGAGCAGTTCTTC
-	TRBV19	TRBJ1-4	TRBD1	CASRGRGQSWTNEKLFF	TGTGCCAGCAGGGGCAGGGGGCAATCATGGACTAATGAAAAACTGTTTTTT
-	TRBV4-2	TRBJ2-1	-	CASSGIQGYNEQFF	TGTGCCAGCAGCGGCATTCAGGGGTACAATGAGCAGTTCTTC
-	TRBV11-3	TRBJ1-1	-	CASEGENTEAFF	TGTGCCAGCGAGGGGGAAAACACTGAAGCTTTCTTT
-	TRBV7-8	TRBJ2-1	-	CASSLGGQGSYNEQFF	TGTGCCAGCAGCTTAGGAGGTCAGGGCTCCTACAATGAGCAGTTCTTC
once	TRBV12-1	TRBJ2-5	-	CASSPVPRTREIETQYF	TGTGCCAGCAGCCCCGTCCCCCGGACTAGAGAGATAGAGACCCAGTACTTC
-	TRBV6-6	TRBJ2-1	TRBD2	CASRPPGLEGNEQFF	TGTGCCAGCAGACCCCCGGGACTAGAAGGCAATGAGCAGTTCTTC
-	TRBV5-4	TRBJ2-7	-	CASSLHYEQYF	TGTGCCAGCAGCTTGCACTACGAGCAGTACTTC